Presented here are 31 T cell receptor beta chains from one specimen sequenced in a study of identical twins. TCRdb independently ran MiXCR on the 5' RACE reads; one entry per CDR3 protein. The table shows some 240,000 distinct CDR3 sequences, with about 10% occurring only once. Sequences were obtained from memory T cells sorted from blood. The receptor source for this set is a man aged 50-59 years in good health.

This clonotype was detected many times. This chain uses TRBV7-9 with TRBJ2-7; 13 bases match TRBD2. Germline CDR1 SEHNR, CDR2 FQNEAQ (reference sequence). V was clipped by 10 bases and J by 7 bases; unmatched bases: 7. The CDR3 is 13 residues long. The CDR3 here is CATGLAGSGEQYF. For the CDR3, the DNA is TGTGCCACGGGACTAGCGGGATCTGGTGAGCAGTACTTC.

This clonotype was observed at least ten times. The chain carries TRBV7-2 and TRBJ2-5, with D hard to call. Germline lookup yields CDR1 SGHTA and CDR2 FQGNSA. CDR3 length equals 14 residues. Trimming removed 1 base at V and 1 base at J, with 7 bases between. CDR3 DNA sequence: TGTGCCAGCAGCTTAGAACTAAGCCAAGAGACCCAGTACTTC. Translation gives CASSLELSQETQYF.

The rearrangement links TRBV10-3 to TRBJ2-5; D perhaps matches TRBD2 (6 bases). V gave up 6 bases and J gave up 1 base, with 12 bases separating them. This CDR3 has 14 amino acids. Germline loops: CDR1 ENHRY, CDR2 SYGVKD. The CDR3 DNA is TGTGCCATCAGGGGGGGAGGAATCCAAGAGACCCAGTACTTC. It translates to CAIRGGGIQETQYF.

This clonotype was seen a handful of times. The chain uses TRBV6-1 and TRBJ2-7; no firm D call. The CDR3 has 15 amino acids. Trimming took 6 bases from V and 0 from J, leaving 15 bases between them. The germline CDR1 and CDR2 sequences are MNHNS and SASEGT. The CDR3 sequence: CASRLAQANSYEQYF. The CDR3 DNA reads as TGTGCCAGCAGGCTCGCTCAGGCAAACTCCTACGAGCAGTACTTC.

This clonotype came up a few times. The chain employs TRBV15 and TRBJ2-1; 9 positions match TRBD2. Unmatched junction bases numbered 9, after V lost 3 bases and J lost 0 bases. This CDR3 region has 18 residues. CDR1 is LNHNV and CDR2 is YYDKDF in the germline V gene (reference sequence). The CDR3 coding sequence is TGTGCCACCAGCAGTCTACACCTTAGCGGGAGCTCCTACAATGAGCAGTTCTTC. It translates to CATSSLHLSGSSYNEQFF.

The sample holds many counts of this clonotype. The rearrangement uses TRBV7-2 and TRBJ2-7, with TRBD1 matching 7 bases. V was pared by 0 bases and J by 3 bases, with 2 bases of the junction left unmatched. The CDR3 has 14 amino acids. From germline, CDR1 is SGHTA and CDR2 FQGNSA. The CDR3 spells CASSLATGDYEQYF. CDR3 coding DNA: TGTGCCAGCAGCTTAGCAACAGGGGACTACGAGCAGTACTTC.

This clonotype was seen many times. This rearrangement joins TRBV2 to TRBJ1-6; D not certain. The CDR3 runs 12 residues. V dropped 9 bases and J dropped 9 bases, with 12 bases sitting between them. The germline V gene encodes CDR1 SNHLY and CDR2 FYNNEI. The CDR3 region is CASSTASSPLHF. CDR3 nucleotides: TGTGCCAGTTCTACGGCAAGTTCACCCCTCCACTTT.

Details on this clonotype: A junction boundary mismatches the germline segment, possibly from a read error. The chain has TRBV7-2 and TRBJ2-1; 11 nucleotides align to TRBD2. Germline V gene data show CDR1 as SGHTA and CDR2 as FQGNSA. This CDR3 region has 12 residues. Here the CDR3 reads CASSQLAGGRLF. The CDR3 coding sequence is TGTGCCAGCAGCCAATTAGCGGGGGGGAGGCTCTTC.

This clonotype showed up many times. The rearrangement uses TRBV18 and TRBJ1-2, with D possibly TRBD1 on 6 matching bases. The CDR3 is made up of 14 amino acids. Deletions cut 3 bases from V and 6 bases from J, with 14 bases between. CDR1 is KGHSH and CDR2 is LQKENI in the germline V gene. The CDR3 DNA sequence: TGTGCCAGCTCACCGGGGAGACAGGACAATGGCTACACCTTC. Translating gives CASSPGRQDNGYTF.

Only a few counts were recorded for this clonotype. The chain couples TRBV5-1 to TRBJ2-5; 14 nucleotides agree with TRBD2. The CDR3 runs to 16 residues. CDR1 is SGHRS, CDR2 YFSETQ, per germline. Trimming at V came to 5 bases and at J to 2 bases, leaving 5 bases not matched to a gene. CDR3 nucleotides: TGCGCCAGCAGGAGGACTAGCGGGGGGCCACAAGAGACCCAGTACTTC. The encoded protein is CASRRTSGGPQETQYF.

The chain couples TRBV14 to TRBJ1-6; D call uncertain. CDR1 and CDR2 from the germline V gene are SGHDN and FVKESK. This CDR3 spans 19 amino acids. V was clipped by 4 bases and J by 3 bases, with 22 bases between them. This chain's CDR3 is CASSPPDGDKLFYNSPLHF. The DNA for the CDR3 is TGTGCCAGCAGCCCCCCGGACGGTGATAAGCTATTCTATAATTCACCCCTCCACTTT.

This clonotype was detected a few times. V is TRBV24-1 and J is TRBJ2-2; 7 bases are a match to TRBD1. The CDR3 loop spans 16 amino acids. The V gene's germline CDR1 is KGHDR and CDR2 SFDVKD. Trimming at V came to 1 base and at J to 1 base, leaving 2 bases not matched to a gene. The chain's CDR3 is CATSDFRQGNTGELFF. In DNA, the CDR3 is TGTGCCACCAGTGATTTTCGACAGGGGAACACCGGGGAGCTGTTTTTT.

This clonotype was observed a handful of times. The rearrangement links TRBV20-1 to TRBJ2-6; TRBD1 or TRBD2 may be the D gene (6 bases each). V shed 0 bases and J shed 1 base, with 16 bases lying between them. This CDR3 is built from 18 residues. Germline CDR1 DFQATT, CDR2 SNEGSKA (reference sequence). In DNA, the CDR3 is TGCAGTGCTAGAGAGGGGGGCCGTAGGCTTTCTGGGGCCAACGTCCTGACTTTC. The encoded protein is CSAREGGRRLSGANVLTF.

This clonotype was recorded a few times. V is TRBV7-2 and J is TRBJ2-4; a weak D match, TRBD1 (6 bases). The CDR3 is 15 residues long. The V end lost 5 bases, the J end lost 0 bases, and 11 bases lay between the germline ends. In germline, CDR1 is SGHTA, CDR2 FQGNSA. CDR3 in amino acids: CASSAQQGAKNIQYF. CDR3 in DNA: TGTGCCAGCAGCGCCCAACAGGGAGCCAAAAACATTCAGTACTTC.

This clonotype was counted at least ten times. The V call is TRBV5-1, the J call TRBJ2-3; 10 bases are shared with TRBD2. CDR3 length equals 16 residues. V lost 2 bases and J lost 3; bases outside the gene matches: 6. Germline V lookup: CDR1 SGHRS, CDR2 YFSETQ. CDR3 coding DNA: TGCGCCAGCAGCTTTGTCAGCGGGGGGGATACAGATACGCAGTATTTT. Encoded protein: CASSFVSGGDTDTQYF.

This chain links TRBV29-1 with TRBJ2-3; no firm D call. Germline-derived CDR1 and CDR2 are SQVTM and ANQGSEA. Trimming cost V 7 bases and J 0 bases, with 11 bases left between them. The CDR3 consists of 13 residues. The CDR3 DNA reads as TGCAGCGCAGAGGCGGAGAGCACAGATACGCAGTATTTT. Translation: CSAEAESTDTQYF.

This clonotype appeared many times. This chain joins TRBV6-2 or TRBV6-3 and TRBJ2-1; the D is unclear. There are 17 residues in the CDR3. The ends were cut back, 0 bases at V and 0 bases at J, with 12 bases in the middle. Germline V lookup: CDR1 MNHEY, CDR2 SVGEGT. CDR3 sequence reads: CASSYSVGWGSYNEQFF. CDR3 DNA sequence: TGTGCCAGCAGTTACTCGGTTGGTTGGGGCTCCTACAATGAGCAGTTCTTC.

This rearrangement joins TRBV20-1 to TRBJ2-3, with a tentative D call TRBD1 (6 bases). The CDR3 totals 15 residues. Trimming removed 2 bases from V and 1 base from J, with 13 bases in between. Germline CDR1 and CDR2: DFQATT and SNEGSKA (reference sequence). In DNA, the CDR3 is TGCAGTGCTAGATTTGGGGGCTTGGGCACAGATACGCAGTATTTT. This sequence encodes CSARFGGLGTDTQYF.

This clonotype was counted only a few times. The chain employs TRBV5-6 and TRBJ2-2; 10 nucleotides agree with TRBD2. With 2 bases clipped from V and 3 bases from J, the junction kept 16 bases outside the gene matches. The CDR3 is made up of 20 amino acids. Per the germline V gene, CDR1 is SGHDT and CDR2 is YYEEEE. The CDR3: CASSFSGGAPSASYTGELFF. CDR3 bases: TGTGCCAGCAGCTTCAGCGGGGGGGCTCCTTCCGCATCCTACACCGGGGAGCTGTTTTTT.

DNA for the CDR3: TGTGCCAGCAGCTTAATGCTAGCGGGAGAGCTGGTCAATGAGCAGTTCTTC. Its translation is CASSLMLAGELVNEQFF. V is TRBV7-3 and J is TRBJ2-1; 10 bases line up with TRBD2. J gave up 6 bases and V 1 base, and 9 bases lay outside the gene matches. CDR3 length: 17 amino acids. Germline values: CDR1 SGHTA, CDR2 FQGTGA.

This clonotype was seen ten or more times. The CDR3 here is CASSRATSGIVTYEQYF. Written as DNA, the CDR3 is TGTGCCAGCAGCAGGGCGACTAGCGGGATTGTCACCTACGAGCAGTACTTC. The chain joins TRBV6-2 or TRBV6-3 to TRBJ2-7, with 11 bases fitting TRBD2. The CDR3 is 17 amino acids. CDR1 is MNHEY and CDR2 is SVGEGT in the germline V gene. V shed 6 bases and J 2 bases; nucleotides not matched to a gene: 12.

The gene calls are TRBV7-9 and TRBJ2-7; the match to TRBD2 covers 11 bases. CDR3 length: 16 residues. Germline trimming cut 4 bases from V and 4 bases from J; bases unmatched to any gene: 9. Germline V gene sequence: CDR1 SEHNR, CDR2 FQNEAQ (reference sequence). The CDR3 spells CASSSDSGRGNYEQYF. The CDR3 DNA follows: TGTGCCAGCAGCTCAGATAGCGGGAGGGGGAATTACGAGCAGTACTTC.

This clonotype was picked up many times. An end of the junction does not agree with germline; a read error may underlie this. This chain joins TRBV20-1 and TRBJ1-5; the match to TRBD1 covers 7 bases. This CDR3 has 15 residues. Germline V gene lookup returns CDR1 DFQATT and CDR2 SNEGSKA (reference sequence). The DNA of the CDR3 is TGCAGTGCTAGAGACATACAGGGGAGCACTCAGCCCCAGCATTTT. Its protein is CSARDIQGSTQPQHF.

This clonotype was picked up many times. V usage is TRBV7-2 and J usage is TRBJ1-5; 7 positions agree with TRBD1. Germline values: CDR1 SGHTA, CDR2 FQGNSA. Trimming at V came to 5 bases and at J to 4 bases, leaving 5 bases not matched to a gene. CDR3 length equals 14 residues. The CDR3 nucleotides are TGTGCCAGCAGCCAAGACAGGGAAAATCAGCCCCAGCATTTT. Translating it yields CASSQDRENQPQHF.

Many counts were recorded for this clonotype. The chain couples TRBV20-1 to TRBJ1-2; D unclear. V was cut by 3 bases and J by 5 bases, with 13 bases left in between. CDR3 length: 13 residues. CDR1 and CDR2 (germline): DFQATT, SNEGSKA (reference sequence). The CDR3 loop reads CSASPSGSYGYTF. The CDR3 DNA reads TGCAGTGCTAGTCCCTCCGGAAGTTATGGCTACACCTTC.

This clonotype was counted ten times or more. The CDR3 nucleotides are TGTGCCACCAGTGACTGGGGGAGGGGGCACAATGAGCAGTTCTTC. Its protein is CATSDWGRGHNEQFF. The chain employs TRBV24-1 and TRBJ2-1; either TRBD1 or TRBD2 may supply D (7 bases each). The CDR3 loop spans 15 amino acids. CDR1 and CDR2 from the germline V gene are KGHDR and SFDVKD. V lost 4 bases to trimming and J lost 5 bases, with 14 bases between them.

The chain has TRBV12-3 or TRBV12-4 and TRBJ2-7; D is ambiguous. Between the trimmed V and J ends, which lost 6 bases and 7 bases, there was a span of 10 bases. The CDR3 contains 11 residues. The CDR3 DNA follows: TGTGCCAGCAGCCCGAGGTTAGAGCAGTACTTC. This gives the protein CASSPRLEQYF.

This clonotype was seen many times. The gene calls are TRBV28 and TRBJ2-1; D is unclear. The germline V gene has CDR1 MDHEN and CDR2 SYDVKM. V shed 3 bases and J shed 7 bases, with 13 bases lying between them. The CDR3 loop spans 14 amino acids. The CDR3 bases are TGTGCCAGCAGTTTTCCCCGGGCCGGGAATGAGCAGTTCTTC. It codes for CASSFPRAGNEQFF.

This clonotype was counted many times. As DNA, the CDR3 is TGTGCCAGCAGTTTATGGGTAGGCAATGAGCAGTTCTTC. The encoded protein is CASSLWVGNEQFF. The gene calls are TRBV27 and TRBJ2-1; D remains ambiguous. Trimming cost V 1 base and J 6 bases, with 7 bases left between them. This CDR3 has 13 residues. CDR1 is MNHEY, CDR2 SMNVEV, per germline (reference sequence).

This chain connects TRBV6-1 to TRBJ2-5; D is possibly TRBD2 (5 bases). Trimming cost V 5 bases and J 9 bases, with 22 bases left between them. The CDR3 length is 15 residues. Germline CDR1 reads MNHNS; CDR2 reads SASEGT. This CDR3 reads CASSRGQAHPGAQYF. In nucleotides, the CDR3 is TGTGCCAGCAGTCGCGGGCAGGCACACCCTGGGGCCCAGTACTTC.

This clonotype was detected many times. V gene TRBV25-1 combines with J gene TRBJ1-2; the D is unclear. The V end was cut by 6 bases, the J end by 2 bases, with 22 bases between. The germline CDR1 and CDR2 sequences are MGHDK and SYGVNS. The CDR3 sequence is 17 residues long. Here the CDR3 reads CASRAGGRRLGNYGYTF. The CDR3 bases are TGTGCCAGCAGAGCCGGCGGTCGCAGGCTCGGGAACTATGGCTACACCTTC.